One and the same sample provided the 10 T cell receptor beta chains below, sequenced in a study of T cell repertoires in cytomegalovirus infection. TCRdb re-derived calls from the reads in MiXCR, one entry per CDR3 protein. Among about 320,000 distinct CDR3 sequences listed, roughly 9.5% were seen once. Sequencing was performed on PBMCs. All receptors derive from a human donor in good health (CMV status not recorded). Some clones in this sample may be carry-over from other donors' samples.

This clonotype was detected ten times or more. The J gene is TRBJ2-3, the V gene TRBV7-2; tentatively, D is TRBD2 (7 bases). Trimming shortened V by 5 bases and J by 2 bases, and 20 bases separated the two germline ends. In germline, CDR1 is SGHTA, CDR2 FQGNSA. This CDR3 spans 17 amino acids. CDR3 in DNA: TGTGCCAGCAGCGGCGGGACGGGGGGCAGGTACACAGATACGCAGTATTTT. Translation gives CASSGGTGGRYTDTQYF.

This chain connects TRBV6-1 to TRBJ1-2, with D tentatively TRBD1 (5 bases). V was clipped by 2 bases and J by 8 bases, with 12 bases between them. The CDR3 has 13 amino acids. Germline V gene sequence: CDR1 MNHNS, CDR2 SASEGT. Here the CDR3 reads CASSEWGSMGYTF. In DNA, the CDR3 is TGTGCCAGCAGTGAATGGGGGTCCATGGGCTACACCTTC.

The sample holds many counts of this clonotype. The chain joins TRBV7-2 to TRBJ1-2; perhaps TRBD1 as D (6 bases). CDR1 is SGHTA and CDR2 is FQGNSA in the germline V gene. V shed 0 bases and J shed 8 bases, with 13 bases lying between them. This CDR3 has 14 residues. Here the CDR3 DNA reads TGTGCCAGCAGCTTAGCCGTGACAGGAGAAGGCTACACCTTC. This translates into CASSLAVTGEGYTF.

V gene TRBV6-8 combines with J gene TRBJ2-1; 8 nucleotides line up with TRBD1. Germline CDR1 and CDR2: MNHGY and SAAAGT. The J segment lost 4 bases and the V segment lost 6 bases, leaving 5 bases of the junction unmatched. The CDR3 spans 14 residues. For the CDR3, the DNA is TGTGCCAGCAGCCGGGGGACAGGATACAATGAGCAGTTCTTC. Translated, it gives CASSRGTGYNEQFF.

Many counts were recorded for this clonotype. The chain joins TRBV7-8 to TRBJ1-1; D gene unclear. The CDR3 has 15 amino acids. Looked up from germline, CDR1 is SGHVS and CDR2 is FQNEAQ. The V end was cut by 5 bases, the J end by 0 bases, with 13 bases between. The CDR3 coding sequence is TGTGCCAGCAGCGTTACGAGGGTTCTGAACACTGAAGCTTTCTTT. It yields the protein CASSVTRVLNTEAFF.

This clonotype showed up just a few times. The rearrangement joins TRBV29-1 to TRBJ2-1; D gene unclear. The CDR3 sequence is 11 residues long. Germline lookup yields CDR1 SQVTM and CDR2 ANQGSEA. V was pared by 6 bases and J by 4 bases, with 7 bases between. In DNA, the CDR3 is TGCAGCGTCGCACGATACAATGAGCAGTTCTTC. Its protein is CSVARYNEQFF.

This clonotype was seen a handful of times. The rearrangement links TRBV3-1 to TRBJ1-1; tentative D call: TRBD1 (5 bases). V was clipped by 0 bases and J by 4 bases, with 12 bases between them. The V gene's germline CDR1 is LGHDT and CDR2 YNNKEL (reference sequence). The CDR3 is 15 residues long. CDR3 sequence (DNA): TGTGCCAGCAGCCAAGAACTAAGTGGGGCCACTGAAGCTTTCTTT. Its translation: CASSQELSGATEAFF.

The CDR3 nucleotides are TGTGCCAGCAGCCAAGTGATGGATACGCAGTATTTT. It encodes CASSQVMDTQYF. The chain joins TRBV14 to TRBJ2-3; D unclear. The ends were cut back, 1 base at V and 6 bases at J, with 5 bases in the middle. CDR3 length: 12 residues. CDR1 SGHDN and CDR2 FVKESK come from the germline V gene.

The chain joins TRBV12-3 or TRBV12-4 to TRBJ1-6; 8 bases match TRBD1. The CDR3 runs 15 residues. J lost 10 bases, V lost 3 bases, and 8 bases had no gene match. DNA for the CDR3: TGTGCCAGCAGTTTGGTTTCAGGGGGCAGGTCACCCCTCCACTTT. It encodes CASSLVSGGRSPLHF.

The sample holds a few counts of this clonotype. The chain couples TRBV6-1 to TRBJ2-2; TRBD2 agrees at 9 bases. Losses at the gene ends were 6 bases for V and 8 bases for J; bases not matched to a gene: 16. Per the germline V gene, CDR1 is MNHNS and CDR2 is SASEGT. The CDR3 runs to 17 residues. Here the CDR3 reads CASSPRPGLAPGGELFF. CDR3 nucleotides: TGTGCCAGCAGCCCCCGGCCGGGACTAGCCCCCGGGGGGGAGCTGTTTTTT.